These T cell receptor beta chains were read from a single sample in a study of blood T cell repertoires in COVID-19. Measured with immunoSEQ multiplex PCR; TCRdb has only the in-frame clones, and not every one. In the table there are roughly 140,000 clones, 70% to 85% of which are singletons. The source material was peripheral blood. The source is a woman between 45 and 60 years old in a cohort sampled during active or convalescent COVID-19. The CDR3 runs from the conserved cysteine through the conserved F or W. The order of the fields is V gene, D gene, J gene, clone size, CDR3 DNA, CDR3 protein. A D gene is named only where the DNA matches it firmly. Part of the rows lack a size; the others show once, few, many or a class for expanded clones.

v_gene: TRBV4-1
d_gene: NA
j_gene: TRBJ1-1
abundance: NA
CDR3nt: TGCGCCAGCAGCCTTATACAGGAGAACACTGAAGCTTTCTTT
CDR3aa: CASSLIQENTEAFF

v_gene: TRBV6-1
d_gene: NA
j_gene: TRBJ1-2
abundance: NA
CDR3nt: TGTGCCAGCAGTGATGGGGCCGGGCGGCACTATGGCTACACCTTC
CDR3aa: CASSDGAGRHYGYTF

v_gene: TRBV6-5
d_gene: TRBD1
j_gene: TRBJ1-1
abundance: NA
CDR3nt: TGTGCCAGCAGTACGACAGGGTACACTGAAGCTTTCTTT
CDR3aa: CASSTTGYTEAFF

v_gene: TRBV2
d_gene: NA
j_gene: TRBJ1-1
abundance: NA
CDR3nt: TGTGCCAGCACCACGGACAGGAACACTGAAGCTTTCTTT
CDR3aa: CASTTDRNTEAFF

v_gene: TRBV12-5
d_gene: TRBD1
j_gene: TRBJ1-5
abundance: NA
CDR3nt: TGTGCTAGTGGTTTGTTGCAGGGGGCAATGCCCCAGCATTTT
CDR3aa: CASGLLQGAMPQHF

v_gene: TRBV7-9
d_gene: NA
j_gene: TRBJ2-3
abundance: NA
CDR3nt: TGTGCCAGCAGCCTCACAGATACGCAGTATTTT
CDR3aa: CASSLTDTQYF

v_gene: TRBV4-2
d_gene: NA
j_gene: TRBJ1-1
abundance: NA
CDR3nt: TGTGCCAGCAGCCTCAGGGCCGGGAACACTGAAGCTTTCTTT
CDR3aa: CASSLRAGNTEAFF

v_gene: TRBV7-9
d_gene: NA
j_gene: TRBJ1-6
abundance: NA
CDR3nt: TGTGCCAGCAGCTTAGACATGGAGAGTCCCCTCCACTTT
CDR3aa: CASSLDMESPLHF

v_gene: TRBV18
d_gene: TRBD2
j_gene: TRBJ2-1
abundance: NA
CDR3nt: TGTGCCAGCTCACCAACGGCGGGACTAGCGGGGGGGTACAATGAGCAGTTCTTC
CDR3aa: CASSPTAGLAGGYNEQFF

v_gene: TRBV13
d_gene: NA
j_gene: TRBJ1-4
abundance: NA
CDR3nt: TGTGCCAGCAGCTTAGGAGGAGGAGGTGAAAAACTGTTTTTT
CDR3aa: CASSLGGGGEKLFF

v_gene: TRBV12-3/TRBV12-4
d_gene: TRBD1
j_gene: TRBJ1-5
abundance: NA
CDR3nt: TGTGCCACTACGGGACAGGCTGGGGAGCCCCAGCATTTT
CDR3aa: CATTGQAGEPQHF

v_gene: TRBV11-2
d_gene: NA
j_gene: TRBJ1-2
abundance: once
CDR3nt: TGTGCCAGCAGCTTCCAGAGGGGGTATGGCTACACCTTC
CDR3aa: CASSFQRGYGYTF

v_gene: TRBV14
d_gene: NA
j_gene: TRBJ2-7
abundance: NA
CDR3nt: TGTGCCAGCACCGACGTCAGGAATCCCTACGAGCAGTACTTC
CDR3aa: CASTDVRNPYEQYF

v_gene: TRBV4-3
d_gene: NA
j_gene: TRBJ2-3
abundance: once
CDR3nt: TGCGCCAGCAGCCAAGAACCAGCGGGCAACACAGATACGCAGTATTTT
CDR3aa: CASSQEPAGNTDTQYF

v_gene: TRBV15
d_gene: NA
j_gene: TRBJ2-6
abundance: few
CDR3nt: TGTGCCACCAGTAATTTAGGGGATACTGGGGCCAACGTCCTGACTTTC
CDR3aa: CATSNLGDTGANVLTF

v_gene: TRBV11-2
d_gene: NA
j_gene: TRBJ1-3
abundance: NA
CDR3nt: TGTGCCAGCAGCTTAGATCGAGGAGGAAACACCATATATTTT
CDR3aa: CASSLDRGGNTIYF

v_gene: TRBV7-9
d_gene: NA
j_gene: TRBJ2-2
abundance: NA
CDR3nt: TGTGCCAGCACCCCTTTTACCGGGGAGCTGTTTTTT
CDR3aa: CASTPFTGELFF

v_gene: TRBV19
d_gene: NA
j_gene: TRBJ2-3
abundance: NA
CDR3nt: TGTGCCAGTAGTTCAGGCCATACGCAGTATTTT
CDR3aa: CASSSGHTQYF

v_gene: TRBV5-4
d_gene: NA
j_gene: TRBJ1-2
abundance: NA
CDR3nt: TGTGCCAGCCGGGAAGTCCGCACTAACTATGGCTACACCTTC
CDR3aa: CASREVRTNYGYTF

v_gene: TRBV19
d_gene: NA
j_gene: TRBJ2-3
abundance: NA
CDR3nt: TGTGCCAGTAGTAGAGGGTCTACACGCACAGATACGCAGTATTTT
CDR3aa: CASSRGSTRTDTQYF

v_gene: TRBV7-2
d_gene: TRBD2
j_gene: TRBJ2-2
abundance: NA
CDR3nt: TGTGCCAGCAGCTTACGGGTAGCGGGGGACACCGGGGAGCTGTTTTTT
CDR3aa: CASSLRVAGDTGELFF

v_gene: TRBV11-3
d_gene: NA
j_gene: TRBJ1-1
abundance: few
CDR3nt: TGTGCCAGCAGCCAAAGCGGTGGGAACACTGAAGCTTTCTTT
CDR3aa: CASSQSGGNTEAFF

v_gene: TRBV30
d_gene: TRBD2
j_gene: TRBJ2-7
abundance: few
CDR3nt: TGTGCCTGGACGGGGGGCTACGAGCAGTACTTC
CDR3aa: CAWTGGYEQYF

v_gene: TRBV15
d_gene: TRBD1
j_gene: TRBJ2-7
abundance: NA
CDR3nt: TGTGCCACCAGCAGAGACCAGGGGGTAAGGGAGCAGTACTTC
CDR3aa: CATSRDQGVREQYF

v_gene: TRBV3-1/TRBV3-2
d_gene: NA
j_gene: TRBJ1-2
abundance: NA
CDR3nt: TGTGCCAGCAGCCTGACAGGAGCTAACTATGGCTACACCTTC
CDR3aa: CASSLTGANYGYTF

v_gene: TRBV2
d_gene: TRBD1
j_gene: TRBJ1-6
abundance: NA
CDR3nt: TGTGCCAGCAGAGCGAACATGGGACAGGGAAATTCACCCCTCCACTTT
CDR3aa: CASRANMGQGNSPLHF

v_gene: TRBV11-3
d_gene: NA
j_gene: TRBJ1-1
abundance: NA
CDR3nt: TGTGCCAGCAGCTTAGATAGCGGGACTGAAGCTTTCTTT
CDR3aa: CASSLDSGTEAFF

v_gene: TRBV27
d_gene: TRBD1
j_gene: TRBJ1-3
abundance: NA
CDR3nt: TGTGCCAGCAGTTTATCCGGGACAGGGTCTGGAAACACCATATATTTT
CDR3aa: CASSLSGTGSGNTIYF

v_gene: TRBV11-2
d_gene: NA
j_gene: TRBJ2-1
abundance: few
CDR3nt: TGTGCCAGCAGCTTGGGGGGGGGCCGCCATGAGCAGTTCTTC
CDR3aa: CASSLGGGRHEQFF

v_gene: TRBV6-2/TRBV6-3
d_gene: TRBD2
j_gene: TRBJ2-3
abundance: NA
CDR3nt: TGTGCCAGCAGTTACCGTGCGGGGGGTTACAGCACAGATACGCAGTATTTT
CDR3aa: CASSYRAGGYSTDTQYF

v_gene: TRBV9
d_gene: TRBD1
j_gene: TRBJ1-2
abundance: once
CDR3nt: TGTGCCAGCAGCGTGACCGGGACAGGGGGAGTTCAGGGCTATGGCTACACCTTC
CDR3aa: CASSVTGTGGVQGYGYTF

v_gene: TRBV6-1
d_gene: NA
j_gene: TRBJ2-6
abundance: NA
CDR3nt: TGTGCCAGCAGTGAGGACAGCTCTGGGGCCAACGTCCTGACTTTC
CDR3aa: CASSEDSSGANVLTF

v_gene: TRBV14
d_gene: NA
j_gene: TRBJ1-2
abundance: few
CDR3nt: TGTGCCAGCAGCCAAGATGAGCGGGGAGGATACTATGGCTACACCTTC
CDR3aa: CASSQDERGGYYGYTF

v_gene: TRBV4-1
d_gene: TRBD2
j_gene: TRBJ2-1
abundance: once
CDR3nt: TGCGCCAGCAGCCAAGGAGCTAGCGGGGGATACAATGAGCAGTTCTTC
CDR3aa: CASSQGASGGYNEQFF

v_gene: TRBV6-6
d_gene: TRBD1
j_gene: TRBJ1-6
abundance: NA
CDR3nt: TGTGCCAGCAGTTACGGTGGGACAGAGGTGGGTTCACCCCTCCACTTT
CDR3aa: CASSYGGTEVGSPLHF

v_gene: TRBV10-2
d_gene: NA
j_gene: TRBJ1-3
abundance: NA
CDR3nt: TGCGCCAGCAGTGAGTCTCGGGGAAACACCATATATTTT
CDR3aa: CASSESRGNTIYF

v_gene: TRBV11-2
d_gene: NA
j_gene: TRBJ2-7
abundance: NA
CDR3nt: TGTGCCAGCAGCTTCCATTACGAGCAGTACTTC
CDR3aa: CASSFHYEQYF

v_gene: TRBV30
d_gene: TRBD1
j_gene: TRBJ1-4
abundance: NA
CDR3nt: TGTGCCTGGAGTGCCGGAGGGGGCCGTGAAAAACTGTTTTTT
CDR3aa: CAWSAGGGREKLFF

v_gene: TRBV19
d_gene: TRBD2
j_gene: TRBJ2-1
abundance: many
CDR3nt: TGTGCCAGTAGTACTAGCGGGGGTTACAATGAGCAGTTCTTC
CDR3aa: CASSTSGGYNEQFF

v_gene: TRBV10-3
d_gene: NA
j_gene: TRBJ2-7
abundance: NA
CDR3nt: TGTGCCATCAGTGAGGAGGGTGATTACGAGCAGTACTTC
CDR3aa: CAISEEGDYEQYF

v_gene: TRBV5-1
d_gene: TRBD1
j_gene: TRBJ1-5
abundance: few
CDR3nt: TGCGCCAGCAGCCCCGGACAGGGGGAGGGTCCCCAGCATTTT
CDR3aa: CASSPGQGEGPQHF

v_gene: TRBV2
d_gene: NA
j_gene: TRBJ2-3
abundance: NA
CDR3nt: TGTACCAGCAGTGAACCTAAATGGGCAACCCGCACAGATACGCAGTATTTT
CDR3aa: CTSSEPKWATRTDTQYF

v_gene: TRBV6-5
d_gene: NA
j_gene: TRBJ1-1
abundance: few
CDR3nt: TGTGCCAGCAGTTACTCGATCTCGGGGAGGAACACTGAAGCTTTCTTT
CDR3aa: CASSYSISGRNTEAFF

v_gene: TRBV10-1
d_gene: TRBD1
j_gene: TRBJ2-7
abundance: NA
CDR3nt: TGCGCCAGCAGAAACAGGGGCCTCTCCTACGAGCAGTACTTC
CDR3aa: CASRNRGLSYEQYF

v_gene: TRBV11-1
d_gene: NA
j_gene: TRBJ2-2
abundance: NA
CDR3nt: TGTGCCAGCAGTCTAGCCCGGGTCAGCACCGGGGAGCTGTTTTTT
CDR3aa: CASSLARVSTGELFF

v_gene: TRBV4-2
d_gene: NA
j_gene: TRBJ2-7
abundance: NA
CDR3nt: TGTGCCAGCAGCGAATCCGGCAGAGAAAGAGGAGGGTACTTC
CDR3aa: CASSESGRERGGYF

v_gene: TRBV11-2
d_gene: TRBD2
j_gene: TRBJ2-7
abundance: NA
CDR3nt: TGTGCCAGCAGCTGGTCGACTAGCGCACCCCTCGGCTACGAGCAGTACTTC
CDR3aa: CASSWSTSAPLGYEQYF

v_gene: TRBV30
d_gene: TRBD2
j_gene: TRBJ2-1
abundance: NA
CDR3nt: TGTGCCTGGAGTTTGCGGGGGGCCTACAATGAGCAGTTCTTC
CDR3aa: CAWSLRGAYNEQFF

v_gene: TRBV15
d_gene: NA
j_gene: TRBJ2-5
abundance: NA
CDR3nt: TGTGCCACCAGCAGAGATCCGGGATCCCAAGAGACCCAGTACTTC
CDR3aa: CATSRDPGSQETQYF

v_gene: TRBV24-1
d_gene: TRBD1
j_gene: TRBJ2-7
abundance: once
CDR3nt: TGTGCCACCAGTGATCGGTCGGGACAGGGTATGGACGAGCAGTACTTC
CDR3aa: CATSDRSGQGMDEQYF

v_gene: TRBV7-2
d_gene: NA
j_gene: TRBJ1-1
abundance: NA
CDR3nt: TGTGCCAGCAGCCGTTTAACAGGGCAATTGGTTGGCACTGAAGCTTTCTTT
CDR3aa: CASSRLTGQLVGTEAFF